The 29 T cell receptor beta chains in this list originate from one sample, sequenced in a study of cytotoxic CD8 clonotypes in ibrutinib-treated CLL (dated by TCRdb to about 2021). Receptors were amplified or captured by the immunoSEQ multiplex PCR assay. Entries here come from immuneACCESS through TCRdb and include only in-frame sequences with V and J called. Some clones fail to appear in such tables; in the studies checked, an unresolved V gene covers under half of the shortfall, and the cause of the remainder is unknown. The table for this sample lists about 200,000 clones; approximately 79% of them were counted only once. The ten largest make up around 10% of the sample. The time point label, as the study defines it: about a year on ibrutinib. The starting material was PBMCs, obtained after 12 months of ibrutinib treatment. The receptors here all came from a human donor with chronic lymphocytic leukemia.

The J gene is TRBJ1-1, the V gene TRBV18; 10 positions match TRBD1. With V trimmed by 9 bases and J by 1 base, 8 bases remained unmatched. CDR1 is KGHSH and CDR2 is LQKENI in the germline V gene. This CDR3 is built from 15 residues. CDR3 nucleotides: TGTGCCAGTAACCCGACAGGGGGCAAGAACACTGAAGCTTTCTTT. This gives the protein CASNPTGGKNTEAFF.

This clone was seen more than once but under ten times. V gene TRBV6-4 combines with J gene TRBJ1-6; D uncertain. The CDR3 contains 13 residues. V was clipped by 6 bases and J by 7 bases, with 10 bases between them. CDR1 and CDR2 from the germline V gene are MRHNA and SNTAGT. The chain's CDR3 is CASSPWPNSPLHF. CDR3 DNA sequence: TGTGCCAGCAGCCCCTGGCCCAATTCACCCCTCCACTTT.

The chain links TRBV27 to TRBJ1-1, with unresolved D. This CDR3 region has 13 residues. V gave up 3 bases and J gave up 1 base, with 6 bases separating them. Per germline, CDR1 MNHEY and CDR2 SMNVEV (reference sequence). The CDR3 nucleotides are TGTGCCAGCAGTTTCGGTCCGAACACTGAAGCTTTCTTT. This gives the protein CASSFGPNTEAFF.

The chain combines TRBV29-1 with TRBJ2-3; D might be TRBD1 (6 bases). CDR1 SQVTM and CDR2 ANQGSEA come from the germline V gene. This CDR3 region has 14 residues. V was cut by 4 bases and J by 4 bases, with 15 bases left in between. CDR3 sequence reads: CSVVRTAIADTQYF. DNA for the CDR3: TGCAGCGTTGTTCGGACAGCTATCGCAGATACGCAGTATTTT.

The chain links TRBV7-9 to TRBJ2-7, with 9 positions matching TRBD2. The CDR3 is 14 amino acids. The germline V gene has CDR1 SEHNR and CDR2 FQNEAQ (reference sequence). After removal of 2 bases from V and 5 bases from J, the junction contained 4 bases not matched to a gene. The CDR3 spells CASSLIGTSHEQYF. The DNA for the CDR3 is TGTGCCAGCAGCTTAATAGGGACTAGCCACGAGCAGTACTTC.

CDR3 nucleotide sequence: TGTGCCAGCAGCTTCCAAACCCGGTGGACAGGGGCGTTCTTT. It specifies CASSFQTRWTGAFF. The V gene is TRBV7-9, the J gene TRBJ1-1; 9 bases are shared with TRBD1. This CDR3 comprises 14 residues. Germline V CDR1 and CDR2: SEHNR, FQNEAQ (reference sequence). The J segment lost 14 bases and the V segment lost 3 bases, leaving 13 bases of the junction unmatched.

The chain employs TRBV23-1 and TRBJ2-2; TRBD1 agrees at 9 bases. TRBV23-1 is an ORF, and what it does is uncertain. This CDR3 has 12 amino acids. This CDR3 is CAYRDRVGWVFF. CDR3 DNA: TGCGCGTACCGGGACAGGGTAGGTTGGGTGTTTTTT.

This chain uses TRBV7-9 with TRBJ2-3; D might be TRBD2 (6 bases). The ends were cut back, 4 bases at V and 5 bases at J, with 22 bases in the middle. CDR1 is SEHNR, CDR2 FQNEAQ, per germline (reference sequence). The length of the CDR3 is 17 residues. Here the CDR3 reads CASSSPPLAGIKDTQYF. The DNA for the CDR3 is TGTGCCAGCAGCTCCCCCCCCTTGGCGGGAATCAAAGATACGCAGTATTTT.

This clone was seen at least ten times. The chain couples TRBV5-4 to TRBJ2-3; TRBD2 matches at 8 bases. The germline V gene encodes CDR1 SGHNT and CDR2 YYREEE (reference sequence). The CDR3 is 15 residues long. Trimming cost V 2 bases and J 1 base; bases outside gene matches: 3. The CDR3 here is CASSFALAGTDTQYF. In DNA form, the CDR3 reads TGTGCCAGCAGCTTTGCACTAGCGGGCACAGATACGCAGTATTTT.

The J gene is TRBJ1-1, the V gene TRBV27; D gene ambiguous. The CDR3 is 13 residues long. Trimming stripped 4 bases from V and 4 bases from J, with 10 bases between. Germline CDR1 and CDR2: MNHEY and SMNVEV (reference sequence). DNA for the CDR3: TGTGCCAGCAGTTGGAGTCAAGGCACTGAAGCTTTCTTT. It is translated as CASSWSQGTEAFF.

The chain couples TRBV19 to TRBJ2-7, with TRBD1 matching over 9 bases. Looked up from germline, CDR1 is LNHDA and CDR2 is SQIVND (reference sequence). This CDR3 is built from 14 residues. After removal of 8 bases from V and 3 bases from J, the junction contained 8 bases not matched to a gene. The CDR3: CASSGQGNSYEQYF. The CDR3 DNA follows: TGTGCCAGTTCCGGACAGGGGAACAGCTACGAGCAGTACTTC.

The chain carries TRBV4-2 and TRBJ2-3; unclear D gene. The length of the CDR3 is 13 residues. CDR1 is LGHNA and CDR2 is YNFKEQ in the germline V gene. The V end lost 1 base, the J end lost 15 bases, and 17 bases lay between the germline ends. The CDR3 DNA is TGTGCCAGCAGCCAAGTTGAGGACCCCTTCATTTATTTT. Protein sequence: CASSQVEDPFIYF.

The chain links TRBV5-4 to TRBJ1-6; unclear D gene. Trimming pared 1 base from V and 4 bases from J, leaving 6 bases between. Germline V gene sequence: CDR1 SGHNT, CDR2 YYREEE (reference sequence). This CDR3 comprises 14 residues. CDR3 protein: CASSLNRYNSPLHF. CDR3 coding DNA: TGTGCCAGCAGCTTGAACAGATATAATTCACCCCTCCACTTT.

The chain carries TRBV6-5 and TRBJ1-5, with TRBD1 matching 8 bases. Germline-derived CDR1 and CDR2 are MNHEY and SVGAGI. The CDR3 is made up of 15 amino acids. V dropped 4 bases and J dropped 4; count of bases not matched to a gene: 6. As DNA, the CDR3 is TGTGCCAGCAGTTTTGACAGGGGTGGGAATCAGCCCCAGCATTTT. This translates into CASSFDRGGNQPQHF.

The CDR3 region has the DNA TGTGCCAGCAGCTTAGGGGCAGGGGACAATCAGCCCCAGCATTTT. Encoded protein: CASSLGAGDNQPQHF. The chain uses TRBV7-9 and TRBJ1-5; the D gene is possibly TRBD1 (6 bases). The germline CDR1 and CDR2 sequences are SEHNR and FQNEAQ (reference sequence). The ends were cut back, 1 base at V and 3 bases at J, with 10 bases in the middle. The CDR3 sequence is 15 residues long. Looking up the rest from reference TRBV7-9 and TRBJ1-5 gives the full variable domain: DTGVSQNPRHKITKRGQNVTFRCDPISEHNRLYWYRQTLGQGPEFLTYFQNEAQLEKSRLLSDRFSAERPKGSFSTLEIQRTEQGDSAMYLCASSLGAGDNQPQHFGDGTRLSIL.

The chain has TRBV4-1 and TRBJ2-5; the match to TRBD2 covers 7 bases. J gave up 5 bases and V 0 bases, and 9 bases lay outside the gene matches. This CDR3 comprises 16 residues. The germline V gene has CDR1 MGHRA and CDR2 YSYEKL. For the CDR3, the DNA is TGCGCCAGCAGCCAAGAGGCGGGAGATTTGGGGGAGACCCAGTACTTC. The encoded protein is CASSQEAGDLGETQYF.

The V gene is TRBV7-2, the J gene TRBJ1-3; D is ambiguous. Trimming took off 5 bases at V and 5 bases at J, with 10 bases between the two ends. This CDR3 is built from 13 residues. Germline V gene data show CDR1 as SGHTA and CDR2 as FQGNSA. DNA for the CDR3: TGTGCCAGCAGCCCGCGACCCCGAAACACCATATATTTT. This translates into CASSPRPRNTIYF.

V usage is TRBV5-4 and J usage is TRBJ2-7; the match to TRBD2 covers 7 bases. The germline V gene has CDR1 SGHNT and CDR2 YYREEE (reference sequence). The CDR3 runs 14 residues. V gave up 2 bases and J gave up 1 base; unmatched junction bases: 3. This CDR3 reads CASSFGGGSYEQYF. The CDR3 coding sequence is TGTGCCAGCAGCTTCGGCGGGGGTTCCTACGAGCAGTACTTC.

This sequence joins TRBV10-3 and TRBJ1-4; D might be TRBD1 (5 bases). V shed 10 bases and J shed 10 bases, with 28 bases lying between them. The CDR3 is made up of 16 amino acids. Germline V gene data show CDR1 as ENHRY and CDR2 as SYGVKD. In nucleotides, the CDR3 is TGTGCCACCGGCCCTCAGGGCACGGCCGGATCGGGAAAACTGTTTTTT. This codes for CATGPQGTAGSGKLFF.

Concerning this clone: The junction departs from the called germline gene at one end, perhaps through a read error. V gene TRBV7-7 combines with J gene TRBJ1-3, with no clear D. The germline V gene has CDR1 SSHAT and CDR2 FNYEAQ (reference sequence). This CDR3 contains 15 residues. The CDR3 nucleotides are TGTGCTAGCAGCTTAAGTCAGGCGGCTGGAAACACCATATATTTT. Translation: CASSLSQAAGNTIYF.

The chain links TRBV19 to TRBJ2-3; D possibly corresponds to TRBD1 (5 bases). Germline CDR1 LNHDA, CDR2 SQIVND (reference sequence). The CDR3 extends over 15 amino acids. Deletions cut 5 bases from V and 5 bases from J, with 17 bases between. This chain's CDR3 is CASSGNRSHVDTQYF. CDR3 DNA: TGTGCCAGTAGTGGAAACAGGTCCCACGTAGATACGCAGTATTTT.

This chain links TRBV13 with TRBJ2-3; D perhaps matches TRBD2 (6 bases). The germline V gene has CDR1 PRHDT and CDR2 FYEKMQ (reference sequence). The V gene lost 5 bases and the J gene lost 0 bases, with 27 bases spanning the gap. The CDR3 sequence is 20 residues long. CDR3 region: CASSPRGWASRLTSTDTQYF. The DNA for the CDR3 is TGTGCCAGCAGCCCACGGGGGTGGGCTAGCCGACTAACTAGCACAGATACGCAGTATTTT.

The V gene is TRBV4-1, the J gene TRBJ1-4; a weak D match, TRBD1 (5 bases). The V gene's germline CDR1 is MGHRA and CDR2 YSYEKL. Trimming took 4 bases from V and 6 from J, leaving 12 bases between them. The CDR3 loop spans 14 amino acids. This CDR3 is CASSPLGAYEKLFF. CDR3 sequence (DNA): TGCGCCAGCAGCCCATTAGGGGCGTATGAAAAACTGTTTTTT.

The chain has TRBV30 and TRBJ2-3; 9 nucleotides agree with TRBD2. CDR3 length: 16 residues. The germline CDR1 and CDR2 sequences are GTSNPN and SVGIG (reference sequence). With 4 bases clipped from V and 5 bases from J, the junction kept 13 bases outside the gene matches. The CDR3 DNA reads TGTGCCTGGACGAAGGCTGGCGGGGGGGCCAAAGATACGCAGTATTTT. This codes for CAWTKAGGGAKDTQYF.

V is TRBV28 and J is TRBJ2-7; 11 bases line up with TRBD1. The CDR3 covers 15 residues. V dropped 4 bases and J dropped 6; count of bases not matched to a gene: 8. Germline-derived CDR1 and CDR2 are MDHEN and SYDVKM. CDR3 sequence: CASSSTGTGGGEQYF. The CDR3 DNA reads TGTGCCAGCAGTTCGACCGGGACAGGGGGAGGCGAGCAGTACTTC.

For the CDR3, the DNA is TGTGCCAGTAGTATAGAGCGGAGAGCCCGTCGGAATGAGCAGTTCTTC. It is translated as CASSIERRARRNEQFF. The chain links TRBV19 to TRBJ2-1, with D hard to call. This CDR3 spans 16 amino acids. Germline V gene sequence: CDR1 LNHDA, CDR2 SQIVND (reference sequence). Trimming left V 0 bases short and J 7 bases short, with 16 bases between.

The V call is TRBV6-5, the J call TRBJ1-2; D uncertain. This CDR3 region has 11 residues. Germline V gene data show CDR1 as MNHEY and CDR2 as SVGAGI. Trimming cost V 6 bases and J 5 bases, with 7 bases left between them. The CDR3 here is CASRQAYGYTF. CDR3 nucleotide sequence: TGTGCCAGCAGGCAGGCTTATGGCTACACCTTC.

This clone came up a few times. CDR3 nucleotides: TGTGCCAGCAGTGATTGGGACAGGGGGAACGGTGGCTACACCTTC. This translates into CASSDWDRGNGGYTF. V and J are TRBV25-1 and TRBJ1-2; 11 nucleotides align to TRBD1. The CDR3 length is 15 residues. CDR1 and CDR2 (germline): MGHDK, SYGVNS. Losses at the gene ends were 3 bases for V and 7 bases for J; bases not matched to a gene: 7.

The chain employs TRBV6-5 and TRBJ1-2; 9 nucleotides line up with TRBD1. Losses at the gene ends were 2 bases for V and 6 bases for J; bases not matched to a gene: 7. In germline, CDR1 is MNHEY, CDR2 SVGAGI. CDR3 length equals 15 residues. CDR3 bases: TGTGCCAGCAGTTACCCGGGACAGGGCTCTGATGGCTACACCTTC. Its translation: CASSYPGQGSDGYTF.